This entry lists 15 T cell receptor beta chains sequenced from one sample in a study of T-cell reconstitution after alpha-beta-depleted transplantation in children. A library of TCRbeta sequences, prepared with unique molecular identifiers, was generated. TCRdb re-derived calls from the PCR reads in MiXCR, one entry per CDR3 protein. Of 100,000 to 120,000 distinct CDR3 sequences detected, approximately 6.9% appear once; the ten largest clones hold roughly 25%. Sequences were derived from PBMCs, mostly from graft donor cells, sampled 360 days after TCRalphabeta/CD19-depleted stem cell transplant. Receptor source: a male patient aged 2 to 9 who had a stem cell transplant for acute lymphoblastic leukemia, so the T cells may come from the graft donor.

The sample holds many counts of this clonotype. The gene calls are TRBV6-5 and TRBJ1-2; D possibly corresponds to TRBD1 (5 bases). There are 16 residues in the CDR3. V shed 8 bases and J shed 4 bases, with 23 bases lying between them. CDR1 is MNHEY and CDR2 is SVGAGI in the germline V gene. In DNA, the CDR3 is TGTGCCAGCCGATCAGAGCTAAGAAGGGGCACCTATGGCTACACCTTC. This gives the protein CASRSELRRGTYGYTF.

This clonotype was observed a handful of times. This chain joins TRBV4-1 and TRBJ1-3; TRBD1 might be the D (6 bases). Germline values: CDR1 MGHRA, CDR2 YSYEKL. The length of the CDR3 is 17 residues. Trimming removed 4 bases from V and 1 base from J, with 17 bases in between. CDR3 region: CASSLDEGGRSGNTIYF. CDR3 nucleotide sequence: TGCGCCAGCAGCCTAGACGAAGGGGGGAGGTCTGGAAACACCATATATTTT.

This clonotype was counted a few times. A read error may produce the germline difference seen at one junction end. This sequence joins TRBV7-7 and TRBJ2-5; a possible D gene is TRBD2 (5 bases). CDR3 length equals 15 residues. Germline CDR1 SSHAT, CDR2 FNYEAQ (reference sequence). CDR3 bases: TGTGCTAGCAGCTTACAACCCTCGGGGAAAGAGACCCAGTACTTC. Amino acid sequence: CASSLQPSGKETQYF.

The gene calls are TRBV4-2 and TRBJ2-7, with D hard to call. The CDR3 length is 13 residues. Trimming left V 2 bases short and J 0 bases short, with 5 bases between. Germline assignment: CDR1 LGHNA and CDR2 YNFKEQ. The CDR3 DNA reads TGTGCCAGCAGCCAACAGGTCTCCTACGAGCAGTACTTC. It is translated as CASSQQVSYEQYF.

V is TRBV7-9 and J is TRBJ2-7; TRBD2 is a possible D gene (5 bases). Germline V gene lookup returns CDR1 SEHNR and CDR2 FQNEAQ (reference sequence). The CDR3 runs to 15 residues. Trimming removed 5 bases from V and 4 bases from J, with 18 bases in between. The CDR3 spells CASSLEGRRKYEQYF. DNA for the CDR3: TGTGCCAGCAGCCTAGAGGGAAGGAGAAAATACGAGCAGTACTTC.

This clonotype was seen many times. CDR3 sequence reads: CASRPGSSYEQYF. In DNA form, the CDR3 reads TGTGCCAGCCGACCGGGAAGCTCCTACGAGCAGTACTTC. The chain has TRBV10-3 and TRBJ2-7, with D possibly TRBD2 on 5 matching bases. Germline V lookup: CDR1 ENHRY, CDR2 SYGVKD. The CDR3 contains 13 residues. V was trimmed by 10 bases and J by 0 bases, leaving 13 bases between them.

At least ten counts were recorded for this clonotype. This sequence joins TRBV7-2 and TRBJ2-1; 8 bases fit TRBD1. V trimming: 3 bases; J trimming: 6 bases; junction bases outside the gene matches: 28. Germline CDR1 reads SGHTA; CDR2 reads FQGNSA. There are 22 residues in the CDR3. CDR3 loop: CASSFPSGKQGGNGRALNEQFF. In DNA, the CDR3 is TGTGCCAGCAGCTTCCCCAGTGGAAAACAGGGGGGAAACGGCCGCGCCCTCAATGAGCAGTTCTTC.

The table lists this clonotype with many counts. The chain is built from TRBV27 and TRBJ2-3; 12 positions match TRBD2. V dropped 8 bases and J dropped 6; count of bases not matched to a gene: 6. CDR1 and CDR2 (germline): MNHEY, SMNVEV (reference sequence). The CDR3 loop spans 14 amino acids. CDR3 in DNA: TGTGCCAGCTGGACTAGCGGGGTGGGGGATACGCAGTATTTT. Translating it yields CASWTSGVGDTQYF.

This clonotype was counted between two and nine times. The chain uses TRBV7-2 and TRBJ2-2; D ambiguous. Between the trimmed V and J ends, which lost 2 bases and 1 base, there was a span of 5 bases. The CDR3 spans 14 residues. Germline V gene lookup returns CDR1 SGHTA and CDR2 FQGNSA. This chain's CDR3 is CASSLFWNTGELFF. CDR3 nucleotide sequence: TGTGCCAGCAGCTTATTTTGGAACACCGGGGAGCTGTTTTTT.

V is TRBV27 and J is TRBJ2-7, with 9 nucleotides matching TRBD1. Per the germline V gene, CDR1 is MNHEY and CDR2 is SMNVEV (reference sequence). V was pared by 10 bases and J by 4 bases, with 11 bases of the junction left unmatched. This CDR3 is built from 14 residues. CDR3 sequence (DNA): TGTGCCACCTCCCTGACAGGGGGAGAGTACGAGCAGTACTTC. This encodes CATSLTGGEYEQYF.

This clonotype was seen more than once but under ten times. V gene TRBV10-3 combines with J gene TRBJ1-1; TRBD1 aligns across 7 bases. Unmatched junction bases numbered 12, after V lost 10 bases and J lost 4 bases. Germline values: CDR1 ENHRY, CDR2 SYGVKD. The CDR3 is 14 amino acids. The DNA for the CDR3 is TGTGCCACCATGACAGGGAGAGGGAGCACTGAAGCTTTCTTT. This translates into CATMTGRGSTEAFF.

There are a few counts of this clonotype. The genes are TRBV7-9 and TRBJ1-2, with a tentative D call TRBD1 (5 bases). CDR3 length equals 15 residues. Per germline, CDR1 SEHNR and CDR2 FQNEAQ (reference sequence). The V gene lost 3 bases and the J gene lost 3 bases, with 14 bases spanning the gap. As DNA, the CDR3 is TGTGCCAGCAGCTTGGGGGGTCGGGAACACTATGGCTACACCTTC. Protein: CASSLGGREHYGYTF.

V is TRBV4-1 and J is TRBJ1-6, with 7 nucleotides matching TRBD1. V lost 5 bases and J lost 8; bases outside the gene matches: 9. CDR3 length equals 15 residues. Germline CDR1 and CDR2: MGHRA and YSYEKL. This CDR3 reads CASSFRIGGDSPLHF. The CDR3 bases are TGCGCCAGCAGCTTCCGTATAGGGGGCGATTCACCCCTCCACTTT.

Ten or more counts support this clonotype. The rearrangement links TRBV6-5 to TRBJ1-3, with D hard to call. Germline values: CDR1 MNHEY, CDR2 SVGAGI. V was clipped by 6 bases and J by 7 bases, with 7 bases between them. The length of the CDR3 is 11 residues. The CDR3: CASRSWNTIYF. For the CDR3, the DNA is TGTGCCAGCAGGTCCTGGAACACCATATATTTT.

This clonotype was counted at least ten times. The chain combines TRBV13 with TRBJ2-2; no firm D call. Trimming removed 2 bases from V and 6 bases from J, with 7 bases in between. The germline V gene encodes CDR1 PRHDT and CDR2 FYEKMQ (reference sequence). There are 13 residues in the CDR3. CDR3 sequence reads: CASSLPQSGELFF. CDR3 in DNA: TGTGCCAGCAGCTTACCCCAGTCCGGGGAGCTGTTTTTT. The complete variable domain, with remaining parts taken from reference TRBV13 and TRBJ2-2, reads AAGVIQSPRHLIKEKRETATLKCYPIPRHDTVYWYQQGPGQDPQFLISFYEKMQSDKGSIPDRFSAQQFSDYHSELNMSSLELGDSALYFCASSLPQSGELFFGEGSRLTVL.